One sample yielded the 21 T cell receptor beta chains listed below, sequenced in a study of blood T cell repertoires in COVID-19. Generated by immunoSEQ multiplex PCR, the TCRdb table keeps only in-frame clones and is missing some. The sample lists over 200,000 clones, roughly 87% occurring once. The sample taken for sequencing was peripheral blood. Receptors originate from a man between 40 and 49 years old with active or convalescent COVID-19.

The chain couples TRBV9 to TRBJ2-7; a weak D match, TRBD2 (7 bases). The length of the CDR3 is 15 residues. V was shortened by 3 bases and J by 6 bases, with 19 bases between the two germline ends. Germline assignment: CDR1 SGDLS and CDR2 YYNGEE. The CDR3 nucleotides read TGTGCCAGCAGCGAGGGGGGGACCCCCTCGGCCGAGCAGTACTTC. Protein product: CASSEGGTPSAEQYF.

This clone was observed once. CDR3: CASSLGGLVFTDTQYF. CDR3 coding DNA: TGCGCCAGCAGCTTGGGGGGACTAGTTTTCACAGATACGCAGTATTTT. The chain is built from TRBV5-1 and TRBJ2-3, with TRBD2 matching over 8 bases. Germline-derived CDR1 and CDR2 are SGHRS and YFSETQ. V gave up 0 bases and J gave up 2 bases; unmatched junction bases: 5. The CDR3 has 16 residues. The full variable domain, completed using reference TRBV5-1 and TRBJ2-3, is KAGVTQTPRYLIKTRGQQVTLSCSPISGHRSVSWYQQTPGQGLQFLFEYFSETQRNKGNFPGRFSGRQFSNSRSEMNVSTLELGDSALYLCASSLGGLVFTDTQYFGPGTRLTVL.

This rearrangement joins TRBV7-9 to TRBJ1-1; no firm D call. The germline CDR1 and CDR2 sequences are SEHNR and FQNEAQ (reference sequence). CDR3 size: 14 residues. V shed 1 base and J shed 3 bases, with 9 bases lying between them. CDR3 sequence: CASSLGRSDTEAFF. CDR3 nucleotides: TGTGCCAGCAGCTTAGGCCGCTCGGACACTGAAGCTTTCTTT. Variable domain in full (rest from reference TRBV7-9 and TRBJ1-1): DTGVSQNPRHKITKRGQNVTFRCDPISEHNRLYWYRQTLGQGPEFLTYFQNEAQLEKSRLLSDRFSAERPKGSFSTLEIQRTEQGDSAMYLCASSLGRSDTEAFFGQGTRLTVV.

The chain recombines TRBV10-3 with TRBJ1-5; D might be TRBD1 (6 bases). The CDR3 totals 14 residues. The germline V and J ends were trimmed by 0 bases and 6 bases, with 9 bases remaining between them. From germline, CDR1 is ENHRY and CDR2 SYGVKD. The CDR3 nucleotides are TGTGCCATCAGTGAGTCACAGGGCCCTCAGCCCCAGCATTTT. Translation gives CAISESQGPQPQHF.

The CDR3 DNA sequence: TGTGCCAGTAAGACAGATTATAATTCACCCCTCCACTTT. The encoded protein is CASKTDYNSPLHF. This chain connects TRBV19 to TRBJ1-6; TRBD1 is a possible D gene (5 bases). Germline V gives CDR1 LNHDA, CDR2 SQIVND (reference sequence). The length of the CDR3 is 13 residues. V lost 7 bases and J 4 bases, leaving 8 bases between the germline ends.

The V call is TRBV19, the J call TRBJ1-1; D is unresolved. The CDR3 contains 13 residues. The germline V and J ends were trimmed by 4 bases and 1 base, with 7 bases remaining between them. CDR1 is LNHDA, CDR2 SQIVND, per germline (reference sequence). CDR3 in DNA: TGTGCCAGTAGTACGGAGACGAACACTGAAGCTTTCTTT. Residues: CASSTETNTEAFF.

The genes are TRBV2 and TRBJ1-5; D is possibly TRBD1 (5 bases). V lost 6 bases, J lost 1 base, and 13 bases lay in between. The germline CDR1 and CDR2 sequences are SNHLY and FYNNEI. The CDR3 length is 15 residues. For the CDR3, the DNA is TGTGCCAGCAGGGGGGAGGCCCACAGCAATCAGCCCCAGCATTTT. Amino acids: CASRGEAHSNQPQHF.

The J gene is TRBJ2-7, the V gene TRBV9; D is possibly TRBD2 (6 bases). CDR1 and CDR2 (germline): SGDLS, YYNGEE. The CDR3 is made up of 13 amino acids. V shed 5 bases and J shed 6 bases, with 15 bases lying between them. The CDR3 spells CASSPGTQGEQYF. In DNA form, the CDR3 reads TGTGCCAGCAGTCCCGGGACTCAAGGCGAGCAGTACTTC.

V gene TRBV5-1 combines with J gene TRBJ2-7, with TRBD1 identical over 7 bases. From germline, CDR1 is SGHRS and CDR2 YFSETQ. V lost 5 bases and J lost 0; bases outside the gene matches: 8. This CDR3 spans 15 amino acids. CDR3 coding DNA: TGCGCCAGCAGACCGACAGGGCTAAGCTCCTACGAGCAGTACTTC. Protein sequence: CASRPTGLSSYEQYF.

The chain employs TRBV19 and TRBJ2-7; D possibly corresponds to TRBD1 (6 bases). V lost 8 bases to trimming and J lost 0 bases, with 14 bases between them. The CDR3 covers 14 residues. Germline V gives CDR1 LNHDA, CDR2 SQIVND (reference sequence). The CDR3 DNA reads TGTGCCAGTTCAATTCGGACAGACTCCTACGAGCAGTACTTC. It specifies CASSIRTDSYEQYF.

A few counts support this clone. The chain recombines TRBV5-5 with TRBJ2-2; 8 bases agree with TRBD2. Germline-derived CDR1 and CDR2 are SGHKS and YYEKEE (reference sequence). The CDR3 runs to 16 residues. The V and J ends lost 2 bases and 5 bases, in that order; junction bases with no gene match: 8. The DNA of the CDR3 is TGTGCCAGCAGCTTCCTTGAAGCGGGAGAAACCGGGGAGCTGTTTTTT. Translation: CASSFLEAGETGELFF.

This chain joins TRBV19 and TRBJ2-3, with D unresolved. The ends were cut back, 5 bases at V and 6 bases at J, with 27 bases in the middle. The CDR3 consists of 18 residues. The germline V gene has CDR1 LNHDA and CDR2 SQIVND (reference sequence). In DNA form, the CDR3 reads TGTGCCAGTAGTCGCAACAGAGAGAAAGTTGTGATCACGGATACGCAGTATTTT. It codes for CASSRNREKVVITDTQYF. Variable domain in full (rest from reference TRBV19 and TRBJ2-3): DGGITQSPKYLFRKEGQNVTLSCEQNLNHDAMYWYRQDPGQGLRLIYYSQIVNDFQKGDIAEGYSVSREKKESFPLTVTSAQKNPTAFYLCASSRNREKVVITDTQYFGPGTRLTVL.

V and J are TRBV9 and TRBJ2-1, with 8 bases that match TRBD2. The V gene's germline CDR1 is SGDLS and CDR2 YYNGEE. The V gene end was trimmed by 4 bases and the J gene end by 1 base; junction bases not matched to a gene: 10. The CDR3 has 17 residues. In nucleotides, the CDR3 is TGTGCCAGCAGCCACTCCGGGGGGGCTAAGTCCTACAATGAGCAGTTCTTC. Its translation is CASSHSGGAKSYNEQFF.

V gene TRBV3-1 (or the pseudogene TRBV3-2) combines with J gene TRBJ1-3; tentative D call: TRBD1 (5 bases). Trimming removed 1 base at V and 0 bases at J, with 10 bases between. The CDR3 totals 16 residues. CDR1 is LGHDT, CDR2 YNNKEL, per germline (reference sequence). CDR3 residues: CASSQVDSPSGNTIYF. The CDR3 DNA reads as TGTGCCAGCAGCCAAGTCGACAGTCCCTCTGGAAACACCATATATTTT.

This clone turned up a few times. This rearrangement joins TRBV5-4 to TRBJ1-5, with 8 nucleotides matching TRBD1. Germline V lookup: CDR1 SGHNT, CDR2 YYREEE (reference sequence). The J segment lost 6 bases and the V segment lost 4 bases, leaving 9 bases of the junction unmatched. The CDR3 has 15 residues. The CDR3 DNA follows: TGTGCCAGCAGCGAGGGGACAGGATTAGGTCAGCCCCAGCATTTT. The encoded protein is CASSEGTGLGQPQHF.

The V and J genes are TRBV5-4 and TRBJ2-3, with 12 bases matching TRBD2. V trimming: 3 bases; J trimming: 4 bases; junction bases outside the gene matches: 6. The CDR3 loop spans 16 amino acids. Germline V gene lookup returns CDR1 SGHNT and CDR2 YYREEE (reference sequence). CDR3 nucleotides: TGTGCCAGCAGCTCGCCGACTAGCGGGGGTTCAGATACGCAGTATTTT. Its protein product is CASSSPTSGGSDTQYF.

The rearrangement links TRBV29-1 to TRBJ2-1, with 12 bases lining up with TRBD2. Unmatched junction bases numbered 13, after V lost 3 bases and J lost 7 bases. The CDR3 sequence is 17 residues long. Germline CDR1 and CDR2: SQVTM and ANQGSEA. This chain's CDR3 is CSVEVPSGGALVNEQFF. Here the CDR3 DNA reads TGCAGCGTTGAGGTGCCTAGCGGGGGGGCCCTTGTAAATGAGCAGTTCTTC.

This sequence joins TRBV5-6 and TRBJ1-4, with 9 nucleotides matching TRBD1. The CDR3 has 15 residues. CDR1 is SGHDT and CDR2 is YYEEEE in the germline V gene. The ends lost 4 bases at V and 8 bases at J; junction bases unmatched: 9. The CDR3 bases are TGTGCCAGCAGCACCTTACAGGGGGCTGGGGAAAAACTGTTTTTT. Amino acid sequence: CASSTLQGAGEKLFF.

The rearrangement uses TRBV5-5 and TRBJ2-3; D is possibly TRBD2 (5 bases). Germline V gene data show CDR1 as SGHKS and CDR2 as YYEKEE (reference sequence). This CDR3 region has 13 residues. V lost 4 bases and J lost 4, with 10 bases in between. The CDR3: CASSSMGADTQYF. The DNA of the CDR3 is TGTGCCAGCAGCAGTATGGGAGCAGATACGCAGTATTTT.

In its sample, this clone was seen once. The rearrangement uses TRBV15 and TRBJ2-2; 10 bases are shared with TRBD1. Unmatched junction bases numbered 10, after V lost 5 bases and J lost 1 base. CDR3 length equals 18 residues. Per the germline V gene, CDR1 is LNHNV and CDR2 is YYDKDF (reference sequence). The CDR3: CATSPRDRGEVNTGELFF. CDR3 DNA: TGTGCCACCAGCCCCCGGGACAGGGGTGAAGTGAACACCGGGGAGCTGTTTTTT. The whole variable domain, filled in from reference TRBV15 and TRBJ2-2, reads DAMVIQNPRYQVTQFGKPVTLSCSQTLNHNVMYWYQQKSSQAPKLLFHYYDKDFNNEADTPDNFQSRRPNTSFCFLDIRSPGLGDTAMYLCATSPRDRGEVNTGELFFGEGSRLTVL.

The chain's CDR3 is CASAPGQSTPYGYTF. The DNA for the CDR3 is TGTGCTAGTGCCCCGGGACAGTCGACCCCCTATGGCTACACCTTC. This chain uses TRBV12-5 with TRBJ1-2, with 7 bases aligning to TRBD1. The CDR3 contains 15 residues. J lost 4 bases, V lost 7 bases, and 12 bases had no gene match. Germline assignment: CDR1 LGHNT and CDR2 FRNRAP.